A selection of T cell receptor beta chains follows, all from one sample in a study of CD8+CD57+ T cells in acquired aplastic anemia. TCRdb redid the calling of the reads with MiXCR, one entry per CDR3 protein. The sample yields around 170,000 distinct CDR3 sequences, 60% to 70% seen once. Sequencing input: sorted CD4+, CD8+, or CD8+CD57+ T cells (not recorded which) from PBMCs. The receptors derive from a human donor in good health. Each CDR3 is given with its conserved first and last residue. Fields, in order: J gene, V gene, D gene, clone size, CDR3 protein, CDR3 DNA. D genes are given only for firm matches. Only some rows state a clone size, as once, few, many or a class for expanded clones.

TRBJ2-2	TRBV5-1	-	-	CASRGENTGELFF	TGCGCCAGCAGGGGAGAGAACACCGGGGAGCTGTTTTTT
TRBJ2-7	TRBV11-1	-	-	CASSLALSGNYEQYF	TGTGCCAGCAGCTTAGCACTCAGTGGCAACTACGAGCAGTACTTC
TRBJ2-7	TRBV25-1	TRBD2	-	CASSFGLAGDYEQYF	TGCGCCAGCAGCTTCGGACTAGCGGGAGATTACGAGCAGTACTTC
TRBJ2-7	TRBV4-2	-	many	CASSQGIGPTYEQYF	TGTGCCAGCAGCCAAGGGATTGGGCCAACCTACGAGCAGTACTTC
TRBJ1-2	TRBV29-1	-	-	CSVEDKGRGYGYTF	TGCAGCGTTGAAGATAAGGGGAGGGGCTATGGCTACACCTTC
TRBJ2-1	TRBV30	-	-	CAWSASLYNEQFF	TGTGCCTGGAGTGCATCTCTGTACAATGAGCAGTTCTTC
TRBJ1-1	TRBV29-1	-	few	CSVERTANTEAFF	TGCAGCGTTGAGAGGACGGCCAACACTGAAGCTTTCTTT
TRBJ1-5	TRBV15	TRBD1	-	CATTSTPGQGLGGSNQPQHF	TGTGCCACCACCTCAACCCCGGGACAGGGCTTGGGAGGTAGCAATCAGCCCCAGCATTTT
TRBJ2-7	TRBV6-6	TRBD1	few	CASSYLGTGTYEQYF	TGTGCCAGCAGTTACCTCGGGACAGGGACTTACGAGCAGTACTTC
TRBJ2-1	TRBV14	-	-	CASSLGRWVYNEQFF	TGTGCCAGCAGCCTGGGGAGGTGGGTGTACAATGAGCAGTTCTTC
TRBJ2-3	TRBV24-1	-	-	CATSDHRGRLSTDTQYF	TGTGCCACCAGTGATCACCGCGGCAGGCTTAGCACAGATACGCAGTATTTT
TRBJ1-1	TRBV7-9	-	-	CASSYNTNTEAFF	TGTGCCAGCAGCTATAACACGAACACTGAAGCTTTCTTT
TRBJ2-2	TRBV19	TRBD2	-	CASSSQTSGSAGELFF	TGTGCCAGTAGTTCCCAAACTAGCGGGTCTGCCGGGGAGCTGTTTTTT
TRBJ1-3	TRBV9	-	many	CASSVGSISGNTIYF	TGTGCCAGCAGCGTAGGATCAATCTCTGGAAACACCATATATTTT
TRBJ2-1	TRBV24-1	-	many	CATSDLSVRGNNEQFF	TGTGCCACCAGTGACCTCAGCGTGCGCGGCAACAATGAGCAGTTCTTC
TRBJ2-1	TRBV20-1	-	few	CSARAPGVSYNEQFF	TGCAGTGCGAGGGCTCCGGGAGTCTCCTACAATGAGCAGTTCTTC
TRBJ1-1	TRBV10-3	-	few	CAIIGAGPTEAFF	TGTGCCATCATTGGGGCAGGGCCCACTGAAGCTTTCTTT
TRBJ2-3	TRBV15	-	-	CASSLATGPLDTQYF	TGTGCCAGCAGCTTGGCTACAGGGCCTTTGGATACGCAGTATTTT
TRBJ2-3	TRBV7-2	TRBD2	-	CASSRTSGDITDTQYF	TGTGCCAGCAGCAGGACTAGCGGGGATATAACAGATACGCAGTATTTT
TRBJ2-1	TRBV12-3/TRBV12-4	TRBD2	-	CASSLELAGYNEQFF	TGTGCCAGCAGTCTGGAACTAGCGGGGTACAATGAGCAGTTCTTC
TRBJ2-7	TRBV5-1	-	-	CASSVTSSWGSEQYF	TGTGCCAGCAGCGTAACGTCTAGCTGGGGCTCCGAGCAGTACTTC
TRBJ2-3	TRBV2	-	-	CASGQRRGDTQYF	TGTGCCAGCGGGCAGAGACGTGGAGATACGCAGTATTTT
TRBJ2-1	TRBV7-2	-	-	CASSFNREVEQFF	TGTGCCAGCAGCTTCAACAGGGAGGTGGAGCAGTTCTTC
TRBJ1-5	TRBV7-8	TRBD1	-	CASSRGTVDQPQHF	TGTGCCAGCAGCCGGGGGACAGTAGATCAGCCCCAGCATTTT
TRBJ2-1	TRBV7-9	TRBD2	many	CAGLSGSGEQFF	TGTGCCGGCTTGAGCGGGAGCGGTGAGCAGTTCTTC
TRBJ2-5	TRBV7-6	-	-	CASSLAYQETQYF	TGTGCCAGCAGCTTAGCGTACCAAGAGACCCAGTACTTC
TRBJ1-5	TRBV2	-	-	CASTPGGRSQPQHF	TGTGCCAGCACTCCGGGCGGGCGGAGTCAGCCCCAGCATTTT
TRBJ2-1	TRBV15	-	-	CATSGGPGTFNEQFF	TGTGCCACCAGCGGAGGACCCGGGACTTTCAATGAGCAGTTCTTC
TRBJ1-1	TRBV15	-	-	CATRPGWKQGNTEAFF	TGTGCCACCAGACCCGGTTGGAAACAGGGGAACACTGAAGCTTTCTTT
TRBJ2-5	TRBV15	-	-	CATSRDQRGLQETQYF	TGTGCCACCAGCAGAGATCAACGGGGACTCCAAGAGACCCAGTACTTC
TRBJ1-5	TRBV19	-	once	CASSIQNSNQPQHF	TGTGCCAGTAGTATCCAGAATAGCAATCAGCCCCAGCATTTT
TRBJ2-1	TRBV11-3	-	many	CASSARDTYNEQFF	TGTGCCAGCAGCGCCCGGGACACCTACAATGAGCAGTTCTTC
TRBJ1-1	TRBV7-4	-	once	CASSQNIGTGNTEAFF	TGTGCCAGCAGCCAAAATATTGGGACGGGGAACACTGAAGCTTTCTTT
TRBJ2-1	TRBV12-3/TRBV12-4	TRBD2	many	CATTTSASSYNEQFF	TGTGCCACAACTACTAGCGCTAGCTCCTACAATGAGCAGTTCTTC
TRBJ2-3	TRBV2	-	-	CASTGFRATDTQYF	TGTGCCAGCACGGGGTTTCGGGCGACAGATACGCAGTATTTT
TRBJ1-1	TRBV2	-	many	CAARGEGNTEAFF	TGTGCAGCACGGGGGGAGGGGAACACTGAAGCTTTCTTT
TRBJ1-2	TRBV7-2	TRBD1	many	CASSLGAGGNGYTF	TGTGCCAGCAGCTTAGGGGCAGGGGGCAATGGCTACACCTTC
TRBJ1-5	TRBV19	-	-	CASSMLGNSNQPQHF	TGTGCCAGTAGTATGCTGGGGAATAGCAATCAGCCCCAGCATTTT
TRBJ2-5	TRBV9	TRBD2	many	CASSGGSLQETQYF	TGTGCCAGCAGCGGCGGGAGCCTGCAAGAGACCCAGTACTTC
TRBJ1-6	TRBV7-3	-	once	CASSLTPNNSPLHF	TGTGCCAGCAGCTTAACGCCTAATAATTCACCCCTCCACTTT
TRBJ2-7	TRBV4-3	-	many	CASSQDRASEQYF	TGCGCCAGCAGCCAAGACAGAGCTTCCGAGCAGTACTTC
TRBJ2-1	TRBV19	TRBD2	many	CASSIFAGVAGNEQFF	TGTGCCAGTAGTATCTTTGCGGGAGTGGCCGGTAATGAGCAGTTCTTC
TRBJ2-7	TRBV7-2	-	few	CASSEASEQYF	TGTGCCAGCAGCGAAGCAAGCGAGCAGTACTTC
TRBJ1-3	TRBV6-5	TRBD1	many	CATQGAHSGNTIYF	TGTGCCACGCAGGGGGCGCATTCTGGAAACACCATATATTTT
TRBJ1-2	TRBV7-9	-	-	CASSLRTSADGYTF	TGTGCCAGCAGCTTACGGACTTCAGCAGATGGCTACACCTTC
TRBJ1-1	TRBV7-9	TRBD1	-	CASSWGQRNTEAFF	TGTGCCAGCAGCTGGGGACAGAGGAACACTGAAGCTTTCTTT
TRBJ2-1	TRBV7-3	TRBD1	few	CASSLGQGANNEQFF	TGTGCCAGCAGCCTGGGGCAGGGGGCTAACAATGAGCAGTTCTTC
TRBJ1-2	TRBV5-6	-	-	CASTGGFGLYGYTF	TGTGCCAGCACTGGGGGCTTCGGACTCTATGGCTACACCTTC
TRBJ2-7	TRBV7-4	TRBD2	-	CASSQVSGGYEQYF	TGTGCCAGCAGCCAAGTAAGCGGGGGCTACGAGCAGTACTTC
TRBJ2-7	TRBV19	-	-	CASSSDSQNEQYF	TGTGCCAGTAGTTCGGACTCCCAAAACGAGCAGTACTTC
TRBJ2-3	TRBV7-9	-	-	CASSLESWTNTDTQYF	TGTGCCAGCAGCTTAGAATCCTGGACTAACACAGATACGCAGTATTTT
TRBJ2-1	TRBV7-3	TRBD2	-	CASSDSGLAGREQFF	TGTGCCAGCAGTGACTCAGGACTAGCGGGGCGTGAGCAGTTCTTC
TRBJ2-7	TRBV7-9	-	-	CASSADPYEQYF	TGTGCCAGCAGCGCAGATCCCTACGAGCAGTACTTC
TRBJ2-3	TRBV25-1	-	few	CASSQTRLKGADTQYF	TGTGCCAGCAGTCAGACCCGATTAAAAGGGGCAGATACGCAGTATTTT